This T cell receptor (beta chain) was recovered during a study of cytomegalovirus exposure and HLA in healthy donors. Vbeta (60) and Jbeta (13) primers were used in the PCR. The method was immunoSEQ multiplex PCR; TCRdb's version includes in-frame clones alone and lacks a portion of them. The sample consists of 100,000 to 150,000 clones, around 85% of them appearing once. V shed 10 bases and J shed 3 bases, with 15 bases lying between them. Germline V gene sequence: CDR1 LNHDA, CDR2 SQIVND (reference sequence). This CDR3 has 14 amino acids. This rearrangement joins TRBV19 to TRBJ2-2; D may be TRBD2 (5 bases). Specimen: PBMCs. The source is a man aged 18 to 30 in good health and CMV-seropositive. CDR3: CATSARGDTGELFF. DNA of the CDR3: TGTGCCACCTCGGCACGGGGTGACACCGGGGAGCTGTTTTTT.